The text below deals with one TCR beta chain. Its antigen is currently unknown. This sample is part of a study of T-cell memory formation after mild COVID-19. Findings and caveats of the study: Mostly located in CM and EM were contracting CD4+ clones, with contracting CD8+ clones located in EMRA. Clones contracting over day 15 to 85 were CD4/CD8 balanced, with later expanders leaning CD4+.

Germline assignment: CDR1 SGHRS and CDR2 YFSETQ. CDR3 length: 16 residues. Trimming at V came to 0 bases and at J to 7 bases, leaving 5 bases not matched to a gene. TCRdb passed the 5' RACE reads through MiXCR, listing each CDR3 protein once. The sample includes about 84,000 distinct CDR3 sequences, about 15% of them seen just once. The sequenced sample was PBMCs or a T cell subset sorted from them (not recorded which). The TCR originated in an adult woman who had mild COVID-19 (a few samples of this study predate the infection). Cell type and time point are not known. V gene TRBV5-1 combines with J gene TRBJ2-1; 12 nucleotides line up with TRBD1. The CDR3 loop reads CASSLAGTGGRNEQFF. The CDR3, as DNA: TGCGCCAGCAGCTTGGCCGGGACAGGGGGCAGGAATGAGCAGTTCTTC.